This TCR beta chain stems from a study of T cell repertoires in cytomegalovirus infection (dated by TCRdb to the late 2010s). For the study in its entirety: The HLA type of each donor mattered for the analysis, because public TCR beta signatures pointed to carriage of CMV infection along with the matching HLA type.

The CDR1 and CDR2 encoded by the germline V gene (reference sequence) are GTSNPN and SVGIG. V is cut by 5 bases and J by 9 bases, and the space between the germline ends is 26 bases. The CDR3 measures 16 amino acids from cysteine to phenylalanine. This entry keeps only the CDR3 DNA: 48 bases, framed from base 1. The sequencer was an Illumina HiSeq 1500. TCRdb took the public reads, trimmed them with fastp at Q25, ran MiXCR for clone calling and kept in-frame beta chains. All rows with the same CDR3 protein become a single entry with the most common DNA and genes. Within this sample are approximately 500,000 distinct CDR3 sequences, with about 25% of them counted one time only. The top ten constitute over 10% of the sample. Results and caveats for the whole study, not just this receptor: Carriers of CMV infection plus the relevant HLA type were discriminated by the cumulative frequency of public TCR beta family members in the study cohort and in an independent approximately 360-donor cohort. In the ex vivo response, HLA-C-restricted CMV-specific TCR beta clonotypes were dominant, and in two of eight donors the single most frequent clonotype came from this HLA-C-restricted group.

Concerning this clonotype itself: The specificity of this receptor is unknown. The record has no base qualities; no much larger clone is one base away.

The clonotype was recovered from a human donor in good health (CMV status not recorded). Some clones in this sample may be carry-over from other donors' samples. The sequenced sample consisted of PBMCs. The V gene is TRBV30 and the J gene is TRBJ2-4; the D gene is possibly TRBD1 or TRBD2, each agreeing over 6 bases. The encoded CDR3 is CAWGRHWQPRGGIQYF. The DNA sequence follows: TGTGCCTGGGGTCGACATTGGCAGCCCAGGGGAGGCATTCAGTACTTC.